This T cell receptor (beta chain) comes out of a study of blood T cells in healthy people across ages. The authors ran a second PCR of about 6 to 11 cycles using a sample-barcoded 5' primer and a J-beta primer mix. MiXCR, applied by TCRdb to the 5' RACE reads, yields one record per CDR3 protein. The sample includes about 1,000,000 distinct CDR3 sequences, under 55% of them seen just once. Per germline, CDR1 SGHRS and CDR2 YFSETQ. Trimming removed 7 bases from V and 5 bases from J; junction bases left unmatched: 10. The CDR3 sequence is 14 residues long. The sequencing sample was made of blood. This clonotype was sampled from an older woman in good health. The chain employs TRBV5-1 and TRBJ2-7, with 9 bases matching TRBD1. The CDR3 reads CASLDRGLIDEQYF. The DNA of the CDR3 is TGCGCCAGCCTAGACAGGGGGTTGATCGACGAGCAGTACTTC.